This T cell receptor (beta chain) was obtained from a study of CD8+CD57+ T cells in acquired aplastic anemia. Genomic DNA provided the template from which TCR beta VDJ and CDR3 profiles were obtained. Using its own MiXCR run on the reads, TCRdb lists one record per CDR3 protein. The sample includes about 150,000 distinct CDR3 sequences, 40% to 65% of them seen just once. In patients chosen for sequencing, flow cytometry had shown CD8+CD57+ cell expansion. In all patients, the disease was severe acquired aplastic anemia. Blood was sampled before the patients had received any therapy. V lost 1 base, J lost 5 bases, and 11 bases lay in between. This CDR3 is 14 amino acids long. Germline CDR1 LNHNV, CDR2 YYDKDF (reference sequence).

The sequence derives from a human donor with aplastic anemia. The chain uses TRBV15 and TRBJ2-5, with D perhaps TRBD2 (6 bases). Sequencing used sorted CD4+, CD8+, or CD8+CD57+ T cells (not recorded which) from PBMCs. CDR3 residues: CATSRGGGTETQYF. CDR3 bases: TGTGCCACCAGCAGAGGTGGAGGGACGGAGACCCAGTACTTC. Together with reference TRBV15 and TRBJ2-5, the CDR3 gives the full variable domain: DAMVIQNPRYQVTQFGKPVTLSCSQTLNHNVMYWYQQKSSQAPKLLFHYYDKDFNNEADTPDNFQSRRPNTSFCFLDIRSPGLGDTAMYLCATSRGGGTETQYFGPGTRLLVL.